Listed here are 8 T cell receptor beta chains from one sample, sequenced in a study of T cells in localized non-small cell lung cancer. The repertoire was sequenced with immunoSEQ multiplex PCR; TCRdb's copy has only in-frame clones and lacks some. Of 35,000 to 40,000 clones in the sample, approximately 92% were seen once. The sequencing here drew on peripheral blood, taken before any cancer treatment. The receptors shown here come from a female donor at least 60 years old with stage I lung adenocarcinoma.

This clone was detected only a few times. The chain is built from TRBV7-6 and TRBJ1-6, with D maybe TRBD1 (5 bases). The length of the CDR3 is 13 residues. Germline V gives CDR1 SGHVS, CDR2 FNYEAQ. Trimming removed 1 base from V and 12 bases from J, with 10 bases in between. CDR3 coding DNA: TGTGCCAGCAGCTTAGGGGACGGAGGACCCCTCCACTTT. The encoded protein is CASSLGDGGPLHF.

The rearrangement uses TRBV19 and TRBJ1-3; D may be TRBD1 (6 bases). Germline V lookup: CDR1 LNHDA, CDR2 SQIVND (reference sequence). The CDR3 runs to 15 residues. V was shortened by 5 bases and J by 8 bases, with 19 bases between the two germline ends. CDR3 sequence reads: CASSPQQGLSHTIYF. The CDR3 DNA is TGTGCCAGTAGTCCCCAACAGGGACTTTCGCACACCATATATTTT. Complete variable domain (other parts from reference TRBV19 and TRBJ1-3): DGGITQSPKYLFRKEGQNVTLSCEQNLNHDAMYWYRQDPGQGLRLIYYSQIVNDFQKGDIAEGYSVSREKKESFPLTVTSAQKNPTAFYLCASSPQQGLSHTIYFGEGSWLTVV.

This chain links TRBV19 with TRBJ2-5; 9 bases match TRBD2. The CDR3 length is 20 residues. The germline V gene has CDR1 LNHDA and CDR2 SQIVND (reference sequence). V lost 1 base to trimming and J lost 0 bases; unmatched junction nucleotides: 15. The CDR3 loop is CASSIAPWVGSGGYQETQYF. CDR3 coding DNA: TGTGCCAGTAGTATAGCCCCATGGGTCGGAAGCGGGGGGTACCAAGAGACCCAGTACTTC.

This chain connects TRBV5-6 to TRBJ2-3; tentatively, D is TRBD2 (5 bases). Per the germline V gene, CDR1 is SGHDT and CDR2 is YYEEEE. This CDR3 is built from 16 residues. V was clipped by 1 base and J by 5 bases, with 17 bases between them. CDR3 amino acids: CASSLYYQPREDTQYF. The DNA for the CDR3 is TGTGCCAGCAGCTTGTACTACCAACCGAGGGAAGATACGCAGTATTTT.

The rearrangement uses TRBV5-1 and TRBJ2-1; 8 bases align to TRBD1. This CDR3 contains 17 residues. The germline V gene encodes CDR1 SGHRS and CDR2 YFSETQ. The trim removed 1 base at V and 4 bases at J, leaving 10 bases unmatched. CDR3 bases: TGCGCCAGCAGCTTGAAACAGGGGGTGCCACTTTACAATGAGCAGTTCTTC. Its translation: CASSLKQGVPLYNEQFF.

This clone was detected a few times. The junction departs from the called germline gene at one end, perhaps through a read error. The chain has TRBV7-7 and TRBJ2-5; no definite D call. Germline V gene sequence: CDR1 SSHAT, CDR2 FNYEAQ (reference sequence). CDR3 length: 14 amino acids. CDR3 loop: CASSLDAGLGTQYF. In nucleotides, the CDR3 is TGTGCTAGCAGCTTAGATGCAGGTTTGGGGACCCAGTACTTC. The full variable domain, its missing parts supplied by reference TRBV7-7 and TRBJ2-5, is GAGVSQSPRYKVTKRGQDVTLRCDPISSHATLYWYQQALGQGPEFLTYFNYEAQPDKSGLPSDRFSAERPEGSISTLTIQRTEQRDSAMYRCASSLDAGLGTQYFGPGTRLLVL.

The CDR3 nucleotides are TGTGCCACCAGCAGAGGAGAACCTCGCGGCACAGATACGCAGTATTTT. Residues: CATSRGEPRGTDTQYF. This rearrangement joins TRBV15 to TRBJ2-3; D not certain. Trimming cost V 1 base and J 1 base, with 12 bases left between them. The CDR3 runs to 16 residues. Looked up from germline, CDR1 is LNHNV and CDR2 is YYDKDF (reference sequence). Variable domain in full (rest from reference TRBV15 and TRBJ2-3): DAMVIQNPRYQVTQFGKPVTLSCSQTLNHNVMYWYQQKSSQAPKLLFHYYDKDFNNEADTPDNFQSRRPNTSFCFLDIRSPGLGDTAMYLCATSRGEPRGTDTQYFGPGTRLTVL.

The chain couples TRBV12-5 to TRBJ1-1, with no clear D. The CDR3 spans 12 residues. Per germline, CDR1 LGHNT and CDR2 FRNRAP. Deletions cut 1 base from V and 8 bases from J, with 8 bases between. CDR3 sequence: CASGLAAGEAFF. The DNA of the CDR3 is TGTGCTAGTGGTTTGGCGGCGGGGGAAGCTTTCTTT.